A single TCR beta chain is shown here with its context. Its target is not known. The CDR3 runs to 14 residues. Looked up from germline, CDR1 is MGHRA and CDR2 is YSYEKL. Trimming took 0 bases from V and 6 from J, leaving 9 bases between them. The data belong to a study of cytomegalovirus exposure and HLA in healthy donors. PCR involved 60 Vbeta and 13 Jbeta primers. Profiled with immunoSEQ multiplex PCR; TCRdb holds only in-frame clones, not every one. This sample yields tens of thousands of clones, of which less than 80% are seen a single time; 15% belongs to the top ten. Study-level results: Three CMV-associated chains proved CMV antigen-specific in vitro. In a later analysis, several top co-occurrence clusters appeared linked to parvovirus B19, influenza, CMV and Epstein-Barr virus. Clonal expansion was found to be greater in HLA-associated TCR beta chains than in equally common others in a later analysis. TCR beta V- and J-gene trimming was later associated with a missense DCLRE1C variant.

Material for sequencing was PBMCs. The sequence was collected from a middle-aged woman in good health and CMV-seropositive. V is TRBV4-1 and J is TRBJ2-1; TRBD2 might be the D (6 bases). DNA for the CDR3: TGCGCCAGCAGCCAAGAAGGCGGGATCAATGAGCAGTTCTTC. Amino acids: CASSQEGGINEQFF.